This TCR beta chain is drawn from a study of T cells of healthy individuals. The V gene lost 4 bases and the J gene lost 0 bases, with 10 bases spanning the gap. Germline-derived CDR1 and CDR2 are MNHEY and SMNVEV (reference sequence). The CDR3 loop spans 15 amino acids. TCRdb fed the 5' RACE reads into MiXCR, producing one record per CDR3 protein. The sample consists of more than 85,000 distinct CDR3 sequences, 15% to 20% of them appearing once. This clonotype was obtained from a human donor in good health. This chain uses TRBV27 with TRBJ2-4; no firm D call. Written as DNA, the CDR3 is TGTGCCAGCAGTTCCCCCCCTCTAGCCAAAAACATTCAGTACTTC. Translated: CASSSPPLAKNIQYF.